These 26 T cell receptor beta chains were sequenced from one sample in a study of shared clonotypes between healthy human individuals. Data came from immunoSEQ multiplex PCR; TCRdb stores just in-frame clones and leaves some out. The data contain hundreds of thousands of clones, about 74% of them singletons. The sequencing input was memory CD4+ T cells sorted from blood. Subset defined: CD45RA-negative fraction. These receptors originate from a woman in her 30s in good health.

On this clone itself: The sample has other DNA sequences that encode this CDR3 too. J is TRBJ2-7 and V is TRBV5-1, with TRBD1 matching 7 bases. V was pared by 3 bases and J by 4 bases, with 4 bases of the junction left unmatched. The CDR3 loop spans 13 amino acids. Germline V gene lookup returns CDR1 SGHRS and CDR2 YFSETQ. The CDR3 DNA is TGCGCCAGCAGCTCGGGACAGTTTTACGAGCAGTACTTC. This gives the protein CASSSGQFYEQYF.

CDR3 coding DNA: TGCGCCAGCAGCCAGTCATTAGCGGGCGGAGAAGAGACCCAGTACTTC. Its protein product is CASSQSLAGGEETQYF. This chain uses TRBV4-1 with TRBJ2-5; 7 nucleotides align to TRBD2. V shed 3 bases and J 3 bases; nucleotides not matched to a gene: 10. The CDR3 covers 16 residues. Germline V gives CDR1 MGHRA, CDR2 YSYEKL.

V usage is TRBV4-2 and J usage is TRBJ2-3; TRBD2 matches 9 bases. From germline, CDR1 is LGHNA and CDR2 YNFKEQ. J lost 2 bases, V lost 0 bases, and 15 bases had no gene match. This CDR3 region has 20 residues. The CDR3: CASSQDILAGLRESTDTQYF. For the CDR3, the DNA is TGTGCCAGCAGCCAAGATATCCTAGCGGGGCTCAGAGAATCCACAGATACGCAGTATTTT.

The chain carries TRBV28 and TRBJ2-1, with D unresolved. Trimming pared 1 base from V and 2 bases from J, leaving 6 bases between. CDR1 MDHEN and CDR2 SYDVKM come from the germline V gene. This CDR3 is 14 amino acids long. CDR3 region: CASSLSPPYNEQFF. The CDR3 nucleotides are TGTGCCAGCAGTTTATCCCCCCCCTACAATGAGCAGTTCTTC. The full variable domain, its missing parts supplied by reference TRBV28 and TRBJ2-1, is DVKVTQSSRYLVKRTGEKVFLECVQDMDHENMFWYRQDPGLGLRLIYFSYDVKMKEKGDIPEGYSVSREKKERFSLILESASTNQTSMYLCASSLSPPYNEQFFGPGTRLTVL.

This chain uses TRBV27 with TRBJ2-1; 10 bases fit TRBD1. J was trimmed by 3 bases and V by 7 bases; bases with no gene match: 6. The CDR3 is 15 residues long. Per germline, CDR1 MNHEY and CDR2 SMNVEV (reference sequence). As DNA, the CDR3 is TGTGCCAGCAAACCCGGGACAGGGGTCTACAATGAGCAGTTCTTC. Translation gives CASKPGTGVYNEQFF.

V gene TRBV6-1 combines with J gene TRBJ2-3; D may correspond to TRBD1 or TRBD2 (5 bases each). The V gene lost 6 bases and the J gene lost 4 bases, with 11 bases spanning the gap. This CDR3 spans 13 amino acids. Germline assignment: CDR1 MNHNS and CDR2 SASEGT. This CDR3 is CASRYGTPDTQYF. The CDR3 nucleotides read TGTGCCAGCAGGTACGGGACCCCAGATACGCAGTATTTT.

V gene TRBV2 combines with J gene TRBJ1-5; 9 nucleotides match TRBD1. V lost 7 bases, J lost 4 bases, and 5 bases stayed unmatched. CDR1 and CDR2 (germline): SNHLY, FYNNEI. The length of the CDR3 is 14 residues. This CDR3 reads CASNRQGENQPQHF. The DNA of the CDR3 is TGTGCCAGCAATCGACAGGGGGAAAATCAGCCCCAGCATTTT.

This clone was detected a few times. The chain combines TRBV28 with TRBJ1-1; D gene unclear. This CDR3 comprises 11 residues. Germline CDR1 reads MDHEN; CDR2 reads SYDVKM. V was cut by 3 bases and J by 4 bases, with 3 bases left in between. The CDR3 sequence is CASSLRTEAFF. The CDR3 coding sequence is TGTGCCAGCAGTTTGCGCACTGAAGCTTTCTTT.

The chain is built from TRBV6-1 and TRBJ2-2; 8 positions match TRBD2. Trimming at V came to 2 bases and at J to 8 bases, leaving 19 bases not matched to a gene. In germline, CDR1 is MNHNS, CDR2 SASEGT. The length of the CDR3 is 19 residues. CDR3 sequence: CASSEPWLAGDRGRGELFF. For the CDR3, the DNA is TGTGCCAGCAGTGAACCGTGGCTAGCGGGTGATCGCGGGAGGGGGGAGCTGTTTTTT.

The rearrangement links TRBV25-1 to TRBJ2-5, with D possibly being TRBD1 (6 bases). Germline V gives CDR1 MGHDK, CDR2 SYGVNS. The germline V and J ends were trimmed by 3 bases and 1 base, with 9 bases remaining between them. The CDR3 sequence is 14 residues long. CDR3: CASSESTGQETQYF. The CDR3 DNA sequence: TGTGCCAGCAGTGAGTCGACAGGCCAAGAGACCCAGTACTTC.

The chain carries TRBV27 and TRBJ2-3, with D possibly TRBD2 on 5 matching bases. The CDR3 runs 17 residues. Deletions cut 4 bases from V and 2 bases from J, with 19 bases between. CDR1 and CDR2 (germline): MNHEY, SMNVEV (reference sequence). CDR3 residues: CASSSIIPTGNTDTQYF. In DNA, the CDR3 is TGTGCCAGCAGTTCTATAATCCCCACCGGGAACACAGATACGCAGTATTTT.

The rearrangement uses TRBV2 and TRBJ1-3, with a weak D call TRBD1 (6 bases). This CDR3 region has 19 residues. Germline loops: CDR1 SNHLY, CDR2 FYNNEI. Trimming shortened V by 0 bases and J by 3 bases, and 21 bases separated the two germline ends. The CDR3 spells CASSEALLGAPQGGNTIYF. The CDR3 DNA is TGTGCCAGCAGTGAAGCGCTTCTGGGGGCGCCGCAAGGTGGAAACACCATATATTTT.

This chain joins TRBV11-3 and TRBJ2-1; 8 positions match TRBD2. CDR3 length: 13 amino acids. The germline gives CDR1 SGHNT, CDR2 YENEEA. Losses at the gene ends were 3 bases for V and 8 bases for J; bases not matched to a gene: 3. The CDR3 reads CASSFPGLDEQFF. Written as DNA, the CDR3 is TGTGCCAGCAGCTTTCCGGGACTAGATGAGCAGTTCTTC. Full variable domain (rest looked up from reference TRBV11-3 and TRBJ2-1): EAGVVQSPRYKIIEKKQPVAFWCNPISGHNTLYWYLQNLGQGPELLIRYENEEAVDDSQLPKDRFSAERLKGVDSTLKIQPAELGDSAVYLCASSFPGLDEQFFGPGTRLTVL.

The rearrangement links TRBV27 to TRBJ2-2; D might be TRBD1 (5 bases). The CDR3 has 11 residues. Germline lookup yields CDR1 MNHEY and CDR2 SMNVEV (reference sequence). Trimming cost V 3 bases and J 13 bases, with 9 bases left between them. CDR3: CASSFGQGLFF. The CDR3, as DNA: TGTGCCAGCAGTTTCGGTCAGGGGCTGTTTTTT.

The genes are TRBV7-2 and TRBJ2-3; TRBD2 aligns across 16 bases. Germline lookup yields CDR1 SGHTA and CDR2 FQGNSA. The CDR3 consists of 18 residues. V was clipped by 5 bases and J by 1 base; unmatched bases: 6. CDR3 in amino acids: CASSPGGLAGGGTDTQYF. CDR3 bases: TGTGCCAGCAGCCCCGGGGGACTAGCGGGAGGGGGCACAGATACGCAGTATTTT.

In the case of this clone: It may be a read error: a sequence one base away is much more abundant. Different DNA sequences within this sample yield the same CDR3. This sequence joins TRBV7-8 and TRBJ2-1; 12 nucleotides line up with TRBD2. Unmatched junction bases numbered 0, after V lost 3 bases and J lost 3 bases. This CDR3 is 15 amino acids long. Germline-derived CDR1 and CDR2 are SGHVS and FQNEAQ. CDR3 in amino acids: CASSLGLAGYNEQFF. The CDR3 nucleotides are TGTGCCAGCAGCTTGGGACTAGCGGGCTACAATGAGCAGTTCTTC.

The rearrangement uses TRBV2 and TRBJ2-7; 11 nucleotides line up with TRBD2. The CDR3 is 15 amino acids. With V trimmed by 6 bases and J by 5 bases, 9 bases remained unmatched. The germline gives CDR1 SNHLY, CDR2 FYNNEI. CDR3 residues: CASSARLAGIHEQYF. CDR3 bases: TGTGCCAGCAGCGCCCGACTAGCGGGAATCCACGAGCAGTACTTC.

A few counts support this clone. V is TRBV27 and J is TRBJ2-7, with D tentatively TRBD1 (7 bases). The germline V gene encodes CDR1 MNHEY and CDR2 SMNVEV (reference sequence). V was pared by 5 bases and J by 7 bases, with 21 bases between. The CDR3 has 15 residues. The CDR3 nucleotides are TGTGCCAGCAGTATACGACAGGGAATTGCGGGAGAGCAGTACTTC. Translation: CASSIRQGIAGEQYF.

This chain joins TRBV6-6 and TRBJ1-1; D possibly corresponds to TRBD1 (5 bases). Germline CDR1 is MNHNY and CDR2 is SVGAGI (reference sequence). The CDR3 is made up of 14 amino acids. V lost 7 bases and J lost 2, with 14 bases in between. This CDR3 reads CASTRPGVNTEAFF. DNA for the CDR3: TGTGCCAGCACCCGCCCGGGGGTAAACACTGAAGCTTTCTTT.

CDR3 DNA: TGTGCCAGCAGCCAAGCGGGGATACCGTACGAGCAGTACTTC. Translating gives CASSQAGIPYEQYF. V is TRBV11-3 and J is TRBJ2-7; 7 positions agree with TRBD2. V lost 5 bases, J lost 4 bases, and 8 bases stayed unmatched. Germline CDR1 and CDR2: SGHNT and YENEEA. The CDR3 has 14 amino acids. The complete variable domain, with remaining parts taken from reference TRBV11-3 and TRBJ2-7, reads EAGVVQSPRYKIIEKKQPVAFWCNPISGHNTLYWYLQNLGQGPELLIRYENEEAVDDSQLPKDRFSAERLKGVDSTLKIQPAELGDSAVYLCASSQAGIPYEQYFGPGTRLTVT.

The chain employs TRBV7-2 and TRBJ2-1; a weak D match, TRBD2 (6 bases). There are 14 residues in the CDR3. Germline lookup yields CDR1 SGHTA and CDR2 FQGNSA. V dropped 3 bases and J dropped 8 bases, with 14 bases sitting between them. CDR3 nucleotides: TGTGCCAGCAGCTTCGGACTATTTCGCGATGAGCAGTTCTTC. Encoded protein: CASSFGLFRDEQFF.

This clone was detected a few times. The genes are TRBV6-1 and TRBJ1-5; perhaps TRBD1 as D (6 bases). V was clipped by 2 bases and J by 5 bases, with 10 bases between them. Germline-derived CDR1 and CDR2 are MNHNS and SASEGT. CDR3 size: 14 residues. The CDR3 region is CASSEMPGDQPQHF. The DNA for the CDR3 is TGTGCCAGCAGTGAAATGCCAGGGGATCAGCCCCAGCATTTT.

The rearrangement uses TRBV7-2 and TRBJ1-5, with 8 positions matching TRBD1. Trimming removed 5 bases from V and 5 bases from J; junction bases left unmatched: 8. The CDR3 consists of 15 residues. Germline CDR1 reads SGHTA; CDR2 reads FQGNSA. The CDR3 coding sequence is TGTGCCAGCAGCCGACAGGGGTTCATAGATCAGCCCCAGCATTTT. This translates into CASSRQGFIDQPQHF.

The chain is built from TRBV10-3 and TRBJ1-2; no firm D call. The CDR3 extends over 12 amino acids. Trimming pared 3 bases from V and 4 bases from J, leaving 6 bases between. Germline CDR1 reads ENHRY; CDR2 reads SYGVKD. CDR3 nucleotides: TGTGCCATCAGTGAACAGAGCTATGGCTACACCTTC. This codes for CAISEQSYGYTF.

The chain employs TRBV9 and TRBJ2-3; possible D gene TRBD2, 5 bases. The CDR3 spans 15 residues. Germline loops: CDR1 SGDLS, CDR2 YYNGEE. V was clipped by 0 bases and J by 4 bases, with 12 bases between them. Here the CDR3 DNA reads TGTGCCAGCAGCGTAGAAACCTCCGGGGCAGATACGCAGTATTTT. This translates into CASSVETSGADTQYF.

V gene TRBV5-1 combines with J gene TRBJ2-5; no definite D call. Germline V lookup: CDR1 SGHRS, CDR2 YFSETQ. The CDR3 runs 10 residues. The V end lost 7 bases, the J end lost 4 bases, and 5 bases lay between the germline ends. The CDR3, as DNA: TGCGCCAGCGGCGGAGAGACCCAGTACTTC. The encoded protein is CASGGETQYF.